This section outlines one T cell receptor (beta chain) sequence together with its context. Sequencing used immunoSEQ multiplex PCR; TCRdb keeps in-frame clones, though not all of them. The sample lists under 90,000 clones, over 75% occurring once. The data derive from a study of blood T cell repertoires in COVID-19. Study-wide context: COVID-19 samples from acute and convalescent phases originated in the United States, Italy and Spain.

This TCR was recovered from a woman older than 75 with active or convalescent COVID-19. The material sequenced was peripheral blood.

CDR3 DNA sequence: TGTGCCAGCTCACCACCCGGGATAGGTAATTCACCCCTCCACTTT. Amino acid sequence: CASSPPGIGNSPLHF. The chain links TRBV18 to TRBJ1-6; D uncertain. Trimming cost V 0 bases and J 6 bases, with 9 bases left between them. This CDR3 comprises 15 residues. Germline assignment: CDR1 KGHSH and CDR2 LQKENI.